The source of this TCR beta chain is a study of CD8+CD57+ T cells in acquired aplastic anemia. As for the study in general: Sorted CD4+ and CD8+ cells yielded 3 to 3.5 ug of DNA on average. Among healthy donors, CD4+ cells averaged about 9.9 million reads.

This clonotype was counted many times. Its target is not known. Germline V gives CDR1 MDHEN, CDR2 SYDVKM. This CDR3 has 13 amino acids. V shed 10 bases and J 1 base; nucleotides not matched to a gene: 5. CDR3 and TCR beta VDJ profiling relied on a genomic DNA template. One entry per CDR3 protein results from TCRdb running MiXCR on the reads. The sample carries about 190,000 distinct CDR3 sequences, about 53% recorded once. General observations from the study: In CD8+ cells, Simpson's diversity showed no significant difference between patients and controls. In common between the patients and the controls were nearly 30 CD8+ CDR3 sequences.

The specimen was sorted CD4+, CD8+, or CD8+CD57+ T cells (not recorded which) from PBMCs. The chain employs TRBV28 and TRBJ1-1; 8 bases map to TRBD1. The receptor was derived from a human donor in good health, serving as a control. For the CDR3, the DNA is TGTGCCACCGTTGGGACAGGGAACACTGAAGCTTTCTTT. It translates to CATVGTGNTEAFF.